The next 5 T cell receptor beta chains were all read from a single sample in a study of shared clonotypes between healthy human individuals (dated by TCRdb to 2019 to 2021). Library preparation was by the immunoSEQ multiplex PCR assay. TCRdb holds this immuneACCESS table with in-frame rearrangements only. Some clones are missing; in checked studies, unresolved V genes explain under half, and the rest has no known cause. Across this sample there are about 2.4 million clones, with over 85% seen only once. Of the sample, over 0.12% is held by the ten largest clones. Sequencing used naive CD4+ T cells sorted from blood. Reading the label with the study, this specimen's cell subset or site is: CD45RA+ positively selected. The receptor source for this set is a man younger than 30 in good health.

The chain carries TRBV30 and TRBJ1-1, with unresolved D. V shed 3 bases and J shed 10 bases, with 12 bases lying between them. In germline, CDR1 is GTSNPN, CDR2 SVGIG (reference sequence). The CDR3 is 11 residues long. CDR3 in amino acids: CAWRPPTGAFF. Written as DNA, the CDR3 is TGTGCCTGGAGACCCCCGACCGGAGCTTTCTTT.

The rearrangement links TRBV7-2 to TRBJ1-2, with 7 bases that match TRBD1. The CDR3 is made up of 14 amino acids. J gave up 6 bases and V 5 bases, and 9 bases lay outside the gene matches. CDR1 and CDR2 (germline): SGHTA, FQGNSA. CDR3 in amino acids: CASSTLTGMDGYTF. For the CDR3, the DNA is TGTGCCAGCAGCACCCTGACAGGGATGGATGGCTACACCTTC.

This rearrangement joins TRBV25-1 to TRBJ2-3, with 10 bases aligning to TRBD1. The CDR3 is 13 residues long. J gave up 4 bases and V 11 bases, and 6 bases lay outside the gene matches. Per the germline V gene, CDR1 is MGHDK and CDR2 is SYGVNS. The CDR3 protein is CASSTGGPDTQYF. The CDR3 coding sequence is TGTGCCTCGTCGACAGGGGGCCCAGATACGCAGTATTTT. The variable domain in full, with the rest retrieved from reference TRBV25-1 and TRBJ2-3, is EADIYQTPRYLVIGTGKKITLECSQTMGHDKMYWYQQDPGMELHLIHYSYGVNSTEKGDLSSESTVSRIRTEHFPLTLESARPSHTSQYLCASSTGGPDTQYFGPGTRLTVL.

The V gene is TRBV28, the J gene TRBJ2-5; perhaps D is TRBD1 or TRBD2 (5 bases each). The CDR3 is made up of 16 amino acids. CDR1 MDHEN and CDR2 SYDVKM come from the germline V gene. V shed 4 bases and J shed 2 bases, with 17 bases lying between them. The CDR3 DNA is TGTGCCAGCAGTTCCAACCGGGACCGGTGGCAAGAGACCCAGTACTTC. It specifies CASSSNRDRWQETQYF.

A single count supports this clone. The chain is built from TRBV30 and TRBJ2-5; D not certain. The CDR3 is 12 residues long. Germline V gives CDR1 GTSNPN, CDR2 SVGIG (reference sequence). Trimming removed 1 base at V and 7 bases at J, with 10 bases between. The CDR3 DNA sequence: TGTGCCTGGAGTGAAACACCGGGGACCCAGTACTTC. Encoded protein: CAWSETPGTQYF.